This T cell receptor (beta chain) was identified in a study of PD-1 blockade in mismatch repair-deficient tumors. Assay used: immunoSEQ multiplex PCR; TCRdb lists only in-frame clones, some missing. The sample consists of some 66,000 clones, approximately 89% of them appearing once. This clone was seen once. Trimming took off 2 bases at V and 1 base at J, with 7 bases between the two ends. The germline V gene encodes CDR1 SGHRS and CDR2 YFSETQ. This CDR3 is built from 14 residues. This sample comprised peripheral blood, obtained 52 weeks after starting pembrolizumab. The gene calls are TRBV5-1 and TRBJ1-3; D is possibly TRBD1 (5 bases). This receptor was obtained from an adult with mismatch repair-deficient cancer. The CDR3 protein is CASSFTGSGNTIYF. Here the CDR3 DNA reads TGCGCCAGCAGCTTTACAGGTTCTGGAAACACCATATATTTT.